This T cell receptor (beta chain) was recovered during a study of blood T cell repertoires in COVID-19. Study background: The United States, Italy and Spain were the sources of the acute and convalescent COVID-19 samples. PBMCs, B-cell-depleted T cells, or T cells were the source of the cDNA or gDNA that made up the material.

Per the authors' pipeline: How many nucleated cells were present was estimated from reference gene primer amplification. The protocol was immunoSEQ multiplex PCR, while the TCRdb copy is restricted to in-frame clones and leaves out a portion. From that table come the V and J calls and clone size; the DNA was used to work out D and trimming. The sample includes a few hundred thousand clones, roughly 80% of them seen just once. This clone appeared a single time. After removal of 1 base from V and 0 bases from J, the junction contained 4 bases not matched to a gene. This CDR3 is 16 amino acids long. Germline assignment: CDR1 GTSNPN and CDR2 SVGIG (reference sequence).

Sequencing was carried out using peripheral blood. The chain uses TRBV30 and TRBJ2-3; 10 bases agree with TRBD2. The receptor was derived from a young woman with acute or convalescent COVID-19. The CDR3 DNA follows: TGTGCCTGGAGTGGGGCTAGCGGGAGAAGCACAGATACGCAGTATTTT. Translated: CAWSGASGRSTDTQYF.